The rows below give T cell receptor beta chains drawn from one sample of a study of response to subunit inactivated influenza vaccine. From the RT-PCR reads, TCRdb called clonotypes with MiXCR, one entry per CDR3 protein. The sample lists around 650,000 distinct CDR3 sequences, around 14% occurring once. Material: PBMCs from blood, obtained 11 to 12 days after vaccination. Receptors originate from a man between 50 and 59 years old who received an inactivated influenza vaccine. Each CDR3 is given with its conserved first and last residue. Each record gives: V gene, D gene, clone size, J gene, CDR3 protein, CDR3 DNA. The D gene is left open where the match is weak. Expanded clones get a size class; other rows say once, few or many, or leave the size out.

TRBV6-2/TRBV6-3	.	.	TRBJ2-5	CASTFRETQYF	TGTGCCAGCACCTTCCGGGAGACCCAGTACTTC
TRBV18	.	few	TRBJ2-7	CASSPTVTIYEQYF	TGTGCCAGCTCACCGACAGTAACGATCTACGAGCAGTACTTC
TRBV11-1	TRBD1	.	TRBJ2-6	CASSFFGQGLSGANVLTF	TGTGCCAGCAGCTTCTTTGGACAGGGTTTATCTGGGGCCAACGTCCTGACTTTC
TRBV6-5	.	few	TRBJ2-5	CASSPDLETQYF	TGTGCCAGCAGCCCTGACCTGGAGACCCAGTACTTC
TRBV14	.	.	TRBJ2-7	CASSQSTGAYEQYF	TGTGCCAGCAGCCAATCTACGGGGGCCTACGAGCAGTACTTC
TRBV24-1	TRBD1	.	TRBJ2-5	CATSDRDRLQETQYF	TGTGCCACCAGTGATCGGGACAGGCTGCAAGAGACCCAGTACTTC
TRBV4-2	TRBD1	.	TRBJ2-7	CASSQAYPGQDEQYF	TGTGCCAGCAGCCAAGCCTACCCGGGACAGGACGAGCAGTACTTC
TRBV29-1	.	many	TRBJ2-1	CSVARGEQFF	TGCAGCGTGGCCCGGGGGGAGCAGTTCTTC
TRBV27	.	.	TRBJ2-7	CASSFTSGSSYEQYF	TGTGCCAGCAGCTTTACGTCTGGGAGCTCCTACGAGCAGTACTTC
TRBV15	.	.	TRBJ2-7	CATSREPGLLRYEQYF	TGTGCCACCAGCAGAGAACCGGGACTCCTACGCTACGAGCAGTACTTC
TRBV4-2	TRBD2	.	TRBJ2-7	CASSQEGLALYEQYF	TGTGCCAGCAGCCAAGAGGGACTAGCGTTGTACGAGCAGTACTTC
TRBV29-1	TRBD2	few	TRBJ2-5	CSVSGTSGRAMETQYF	TGCAGCGTCTCCGGGACTAGCGGGAGGGCAATGGAGACCCAGTACTTC
TRBV7-9	.	few	TRBJ1-2	CASSPLGGGYTF	TGTGCCAGCAGCCCCCTCGGCGGTGGCTACACCTTC
TRBV18	.	.	TRBJ1-1	CASFGNARGTEAFF	TGTGCCAGCTTCGGCAACGCCCGTGGGACTGAAGCTTTCTTT
TRBV5-1	.	many	TRBJ2-7	CASSLEAGVNYEQYF	TGCGCCAGCAGCTTGGAGGCAGGGGTGAACTACGAGCAGTACTTC
TRBV7-9	.	.	TRBJ1-6	CASSLMAGRSPLHF	TGTGCCAGCAGCTTAATGGCAGGTCGATCACCCCTCCACTTT
TRBV28	TRBD2	few	TRBJ2-7	CASSFAPSGDPRSAGVFTYEQYF	TGTGCCAGCAGTTTTGCCCCGTCAGGAGATCCACGATCGGCGGGAGTATTTACCTACGAGCAGTACTTC
TRBV28	TRBD2	.	TRBJ2-1	CASSLFTSGSRNEQFF	TGTGCCAGCAGTCTCTTTACTAGCGGGAGTCGTAATGAGCAGTTCTTC
TRBV18	.	few	TRBJ2-3	CASSSYVGSGDTQYF	TGTGCCAGCTCATCATACGTCGGTAGCGGAGATACGCAGTATTTT
TRBV9	.	.	TRBJ2-6	CASSVLGANVLTF	TGTGCCAGCAGCGTTCTGGGAGCCAACGTCCTGACTTTC
TRBV20-1	.	few	TRBJ1-4	CSASAPGSIHEKLFF	TGCAGTGCTAGTGCGCCGGGGTCTATCCACGAAAAACTGTTTTTT
TRBV5-1	.	.	TRBJ2-1	CASSFPGELYEQFF	TGCGCCAGCAGCTTCCCAGGGGAGTTATATGAGCAGTTCTTC
TRBV3-1	TRBD1	.	TRBJ1-2	CASSQGGGQGARGYTF	TGTGCCAGCAGCCAAGGAGGAGGACAGGGGGCTCGCGGCTACACCTTC
TRBV20-1	.	.	TRBJ2-2	CSARGDTGELFF	TGCAGTGCTAGAGGGGACACCGGGGAGCTGTTTTTT